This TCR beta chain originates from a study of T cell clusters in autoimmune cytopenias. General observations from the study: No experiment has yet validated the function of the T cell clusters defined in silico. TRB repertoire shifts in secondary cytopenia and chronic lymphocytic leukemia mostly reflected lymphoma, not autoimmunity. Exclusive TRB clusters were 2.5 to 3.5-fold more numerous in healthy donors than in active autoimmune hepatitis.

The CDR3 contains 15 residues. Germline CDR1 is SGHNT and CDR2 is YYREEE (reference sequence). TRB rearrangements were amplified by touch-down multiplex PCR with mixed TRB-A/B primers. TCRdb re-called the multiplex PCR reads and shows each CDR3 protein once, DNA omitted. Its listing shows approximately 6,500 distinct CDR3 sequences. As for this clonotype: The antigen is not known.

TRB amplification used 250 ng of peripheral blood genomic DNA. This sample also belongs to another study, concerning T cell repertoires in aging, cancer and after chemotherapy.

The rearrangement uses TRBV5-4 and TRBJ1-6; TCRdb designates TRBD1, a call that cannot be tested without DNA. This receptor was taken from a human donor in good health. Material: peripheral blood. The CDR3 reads CASSVAGFLNSPLHF.